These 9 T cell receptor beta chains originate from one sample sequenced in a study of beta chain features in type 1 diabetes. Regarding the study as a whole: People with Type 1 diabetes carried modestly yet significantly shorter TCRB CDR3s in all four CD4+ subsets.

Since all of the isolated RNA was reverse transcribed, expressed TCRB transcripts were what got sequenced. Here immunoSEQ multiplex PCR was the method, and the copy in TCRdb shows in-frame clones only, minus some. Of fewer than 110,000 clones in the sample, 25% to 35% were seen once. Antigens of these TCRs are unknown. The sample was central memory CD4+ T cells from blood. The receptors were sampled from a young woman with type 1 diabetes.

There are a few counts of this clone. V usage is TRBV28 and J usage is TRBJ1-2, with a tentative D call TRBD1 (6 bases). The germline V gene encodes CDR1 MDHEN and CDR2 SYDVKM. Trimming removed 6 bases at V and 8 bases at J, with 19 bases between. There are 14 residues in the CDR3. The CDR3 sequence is CASSYRDLRIGYTF. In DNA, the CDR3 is TGTGCCAGCAGCTACAGGGATCTTCGCATCGGCTACACCTTC.

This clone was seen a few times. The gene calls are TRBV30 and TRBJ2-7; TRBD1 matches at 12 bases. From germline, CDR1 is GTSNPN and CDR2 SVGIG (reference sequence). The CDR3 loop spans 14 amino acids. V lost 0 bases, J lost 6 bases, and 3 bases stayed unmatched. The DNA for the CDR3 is TGTGCCTGGAGTGTGGGGACAGGGGGCGTCGAGCAGTACTTC. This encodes CAWSVGTGGVEQYF.

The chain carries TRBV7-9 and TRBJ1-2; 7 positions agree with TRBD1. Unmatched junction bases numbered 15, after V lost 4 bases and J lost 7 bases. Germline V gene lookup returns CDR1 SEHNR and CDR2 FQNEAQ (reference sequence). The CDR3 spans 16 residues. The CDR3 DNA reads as TGTGCCAGCAGCTCCTTGGGTGAGAAGGGGGCGCTTGGCTACACCTTC. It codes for CASSSLGEKGALGYTF.

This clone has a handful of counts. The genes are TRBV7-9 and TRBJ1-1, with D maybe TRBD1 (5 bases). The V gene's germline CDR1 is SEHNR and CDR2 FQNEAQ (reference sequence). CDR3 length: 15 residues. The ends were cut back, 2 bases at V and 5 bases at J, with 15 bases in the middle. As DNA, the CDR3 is TGTGCCAGCAGCTTACTATCGGGGGGAGTTACTGAAGCTTTCTTT. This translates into CASSLLSGGVTEAFF.

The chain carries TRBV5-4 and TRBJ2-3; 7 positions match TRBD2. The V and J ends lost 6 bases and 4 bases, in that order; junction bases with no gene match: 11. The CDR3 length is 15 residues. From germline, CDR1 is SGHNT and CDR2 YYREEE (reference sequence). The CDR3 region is CASNQGGRGPDTQYF. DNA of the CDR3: TGTGCCAGCAATCAGGGTGGGAGGGGCCCAGATACGCAGTATTTT.

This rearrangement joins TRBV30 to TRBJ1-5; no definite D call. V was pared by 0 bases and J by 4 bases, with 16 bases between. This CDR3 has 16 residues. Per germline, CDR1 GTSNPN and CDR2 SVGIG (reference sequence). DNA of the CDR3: TGTGCCTGGAGTGTACCCGGGAACAGAAGGAATCAGCCCCAGCATTTT. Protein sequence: CAWSVPGNRRNQPQHF.

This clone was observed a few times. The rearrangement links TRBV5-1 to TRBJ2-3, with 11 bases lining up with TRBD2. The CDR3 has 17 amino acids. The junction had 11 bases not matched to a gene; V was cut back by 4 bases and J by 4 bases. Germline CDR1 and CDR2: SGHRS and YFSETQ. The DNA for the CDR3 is TGCGCCAGCAGCAAGGGACTAGCGGTCCCAGCTGCAGATACGCAGTATTTT. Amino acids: CASSKGLAVPAADTQYF.

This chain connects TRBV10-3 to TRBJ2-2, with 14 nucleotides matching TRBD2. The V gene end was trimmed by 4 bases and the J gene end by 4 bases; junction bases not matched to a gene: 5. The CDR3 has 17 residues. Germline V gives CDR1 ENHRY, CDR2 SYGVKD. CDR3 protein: CAISGLTSGRGTGELFF. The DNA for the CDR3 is TGTGCCATCAGTGGGCTGACTAGCGGGAGGGGCACCGGGGAGCTGTTTTTT.

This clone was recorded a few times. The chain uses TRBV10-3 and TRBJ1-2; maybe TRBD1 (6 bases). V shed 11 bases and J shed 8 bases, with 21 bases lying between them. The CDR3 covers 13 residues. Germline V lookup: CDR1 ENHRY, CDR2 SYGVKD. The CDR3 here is CAAYPGVVGGYTF. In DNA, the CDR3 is TGTGCCGCGTATCCAGGGGTAGTGGGAGGCTACACCTTC.